Sequencing of this T cell receptor (beta chain) was carried out in a study of blood T cell repertoires in COVID-19. Profiled with immunoSEQ multiplex PCR; TCRdb holds only in-frame clones, not every one. Altogether over 200,000 clones are present, 85% to 90% being singletons, with the ten largest covering less than 1.5%. J gave up 8 bases and V 3 bases, and 7 bases lay outside the gene matches. From germline, CDR1 is LGHDT and CDR2 YNNKEL (reference sequence). CDR3 length: 14 amino acids. The sequence was collected from a man aged 30 to 39 who had recovered from COVID-19. The V call is TRBV3-1 (or the pseudogene TRBV3-2), the J call TRBJ2-4; 7 bases match TRBD1. The sequencing input was PBMCs or T cells enriched from blood (not recorded which). The CDR3 reads CASSQKGAADIQYF. CDR3 bases: TGTGCCAGCAGCCAGAAGGGGGCGGCGGACATTCAGTACTTC.